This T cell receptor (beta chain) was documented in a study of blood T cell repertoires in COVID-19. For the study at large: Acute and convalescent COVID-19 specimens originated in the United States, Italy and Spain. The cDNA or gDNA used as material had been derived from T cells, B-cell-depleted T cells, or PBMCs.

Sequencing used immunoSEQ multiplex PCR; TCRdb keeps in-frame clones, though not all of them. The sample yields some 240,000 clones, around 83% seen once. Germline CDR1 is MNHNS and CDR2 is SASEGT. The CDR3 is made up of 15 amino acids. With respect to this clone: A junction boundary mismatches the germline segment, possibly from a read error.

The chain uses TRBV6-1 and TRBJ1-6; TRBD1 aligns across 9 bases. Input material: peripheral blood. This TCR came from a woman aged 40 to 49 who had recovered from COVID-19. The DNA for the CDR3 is TGTGCCAGCTGTGACGGGGACAGGGTAGTATCACCCCTCCACTTT. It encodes CASCDGDRVVSPLHF.